The entry below describes one T cell receptor (beta chain). This entry comes from a study of control samples from healthy donors and cancer patients. Clones were read by immunoSEQ multiplex PCR, and TCRdb kept only the in-frame ones, dropping some. This table has 110,000 to 150,000 clones, 94% appearing once. Germline CDR1 is LGHDT and CDR2 is YNNKEL (reference sequence). V was pared by 2 bases and J by 6 bases, with 20 bases between. This CDR3 contains 16 residues. J is TRBJ2-7 and V is TRBV3-1 (or the pseudogene TRBV3-2); either TRBD1 or TRBD2 may fit D (7 bases each). The origin of this receptor is a man aged 40-49 years in good health. Sequenced sample: blood. CDR3 in DNA: TGTGCCAGCAGCCAATGGACAGGCCTCCCGGGGGGCGAGCAGTACTTC. Translation: CASSQWTGLPGGEQYF.